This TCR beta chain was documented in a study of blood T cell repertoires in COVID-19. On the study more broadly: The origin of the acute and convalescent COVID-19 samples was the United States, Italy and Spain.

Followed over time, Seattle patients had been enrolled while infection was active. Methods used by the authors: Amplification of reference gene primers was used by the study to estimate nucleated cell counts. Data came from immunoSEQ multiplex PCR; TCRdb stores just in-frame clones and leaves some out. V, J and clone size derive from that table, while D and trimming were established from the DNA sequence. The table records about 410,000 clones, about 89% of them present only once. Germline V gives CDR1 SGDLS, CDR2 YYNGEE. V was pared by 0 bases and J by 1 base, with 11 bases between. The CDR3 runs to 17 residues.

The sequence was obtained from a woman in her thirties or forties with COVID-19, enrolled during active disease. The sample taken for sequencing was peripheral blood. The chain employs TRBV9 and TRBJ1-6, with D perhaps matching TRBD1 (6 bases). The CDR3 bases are TGTGCCAGCAGCGTAGGCAGGGGTGTATCCTATAATTCACCCCTCCACTTT. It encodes CASSVGRGVSYNSPLHF.